This TCR beta chain was identified during a study of shared clonotypes between healthy human individuals. General study results and limits: Naive CD4 clonotypes were shared across several donors at roughly 5.3%.

CD8 cells regarded as naive lacked CD45RO, were positively chosen for CCR7, and omitted terminally differentiated effector memory CD45RA+ cells. Source study methods: From ImmunoSEQ came sequences covering only the junction and carrying no quality scores, so filtering differed. Here immunoSEQ multiplex PCR was the method, and the copy in TCRdb shows in-frame clones only, minus some. From that table come the V and J calls and clone size; the DNA was used to work out D and trimming. The sample holds under 600,000 clones, 95% to 98% seen once. Remarks on this clone: What it binds is not known.

The V end lost 7 bases, the J end lost 5 bases, and 29 bases lay between the germline ends. Germline-derived CDR1 and CDR2 are SEHNR and FQNEAQ (reference sequence). The CDR3 totals 18 residues. Input material: naive CD8+ T cells sorted from blood. This sequence originates from a man aged 25-45 years in good health. The V call is TRBV7-9, the J call TRBJ2-5; a weak D match, TRBD1 (7 bases). The CDR3 nucleotides read TGTGCCAGCATTGGGGCCGGAAGGCGGGACAGCTTTTTGGAGACCCAGTACTTC. Translation: CASIGAGRRDSFLETQYF.